This TCR beta chain appears in the sequencing data of a study of blood T cell repertoires in COVID-19. Study-level background: The origin of the acute and convalescent COVID-19 samples was the United States, Italy and Spain. In each case, the material was cDNA or gDNA derived from T cells, B-cell-depleted T cells, or PBMCs.

Only one count was recorded for this clone. This CDR3 region has 13 residues. Germline V CDR1 and CDR2: MNHNS, SASEGT. As originally analysed: Reference gene primer amplification gave estimated nucleated cell counts. Clones were read by immunoSEQ multiplex PCR, and TCRdb kept only the in-frame ones, dropping some. V and J calls and clone size are those listed in that table; D and trimming were worked out from the DNA. The data hold approximately 190,000 clones, with roughly 88% observed a single time. The sequencing sample was made of peripheral blood. This TCR derives from a middle-aged woman who had recovered from COVID-19. The chain couples TRBV6-1 to TRBJ2-7; D remains unclear. The CDR3, as DNA: TGTGCGTGTGCTGGCGGAGCGTACTACGAGCAGTACTTC. Protein: CACAGGAYYEQYF.